This is a list of T cell receptor beta chains from one sample in a study of beta chain features in type 1 diabetes. Produced via immunoSEQ multiplex PCR; TCRdb's table is partial and in-frame only. The sample holds more than 150,000 clones, about an eighth seen once. Sequencing used central memory CD4+ T cells from blood. All receptors come from a woman between 18 and 29 years old in good health. Each CDR3 is given with its conserved first and last residue. The order of the fields is D gene, J gene, V gene, clone size, CDR3 DNA, CDR3 protein. The D gene is left open where the match is weak. Clone size is stated in some rows and not others, as once, few, many or a class when expanded.

- | TRBJ2-2 | TRBV28 | - | TGTGCCAGCATTAGACTAGTAGGGACCGGGGAGCTGTTTTTT | CASIRLVGTGELFF
TRBD1 | TRBJ2-7 | TRBV5-6 | few | TGTGCCAGCAGCTTGGAACAGGGGGCAGGCGAGCAGTACTTC | CASSLEQGAGEQYF
TRBD2 | TRBJ2-7 | TRBV28 | - | TGTGCCAGCAGTTCTCCCGGGACTAGCGGGAACTCCTACGAGCAGTACTTC | CASSSPGTSGNSYEQYF
TRBD1 | TRBJ2-7 | TRBV28 | - | TGTGCCAGCAGTTTTCAGGGGGCGATGGCCTACGAGCAGTACTTC | CASSFQGAMAYEQYF
TRBD1 | TRBJ1-1 | TRBV25-1 | many | TGTGCCAGCAGTCCCTGGGACAGGGCCCCGAACACTGAAGCTTTCTTT | CASSPWDRAPNTEAFF
- | TRBJ2-7 | TRBV28 | - | TGTGCCAGCAGTCCTGCACGGGGTGGGCTCGAGCAGTACTTC | CASSPARGGLEQYF
TRBD1 | TRBJ2-7 | TRBV7-2 | - | TGTGCCAGCACCCTAGGGGACAGGGAGTATTACGAGCAGTACTTC | CASTLGDREYYEQYF
- | TRBJ2-1 | TRBV7-2 | - | TGTGCCAGCAGCCGCCGGAATGAGCAGTTCTTC | CASSRRNEQFF
- | TRBJ2-4 | TRBV30 | few | TGTGCCTGGAGTGCCTCCGCGGGGACGTACATTCAGTACTTC | CAWSASAGTYIQYF
- | TRBJ2-5 | TRBV7-2 | - | TGTGCCAGCAGCTCGACAGGTACTCAAGAGACCCAGTACTTC | CASSSTGTQETQYF
- | TRBJ1-2 | TRBV2 | few | TGTGCCAGCAGTGACATAGAAAACTATGGCTACACCTTC | CASSDIENYGYTF
TRBD1 | TRBJ2-7 | TRBV6-5 | - | TGTGCCAGCAGTTACTCGGGACAGGGTTATGAGCAGTACTTC | CASSYSGQGYEQYF
TRBD1 | TRBJ2-5 | TRBV10-3 | - | TGTGCCATCAGCCAGGGGGCCGAGGAGACCCAGTACTTC | CAISQGAEETQYF
- | TRBJ1-1 | TRBV25-1 | few | TGTGCCAGCAGTGACCGGAGGGACACTGAAGCTTTCTTT | CASSDRRDTEAFF
- | TRBJ1-5 | TRBV30 | - | TGTGCCTGGAGCGCCGACTATAGCAATCAGCCCCAGCATTTT | CAWSADYSNQPQHF
- | TRBJ1-2 | TRBV21-1 | - | TGTGCCAGCAGCAAAGAGACAGGGGGCTTCTATGCCTATGGCTACACCTTC | CASSKETGGFYAYGYTF
- | TRBJ2-1 | TRBV7-9 | - | TGTGCCAGTAAAATGGACAGCGTCGCGAATGAGCAGTTCTTC | CASKMDSVANEQFF
TRBD1 | TRBJ1-5 | TRBV28 | - | TGTGCCAGCAGTTTCCGGACAGGGCCTCATCAGCCCCAGCATTTT | CASSFRTGPHQPQHF
TRBD1 | TRBJ1-2 | TRBV5-1 | few | TGCGCCAGCAGCTTGGATGATACAGGGGGCTACTATGGCTACACCTTC | CASSLDDTGGYYGYTF
TRBD1 | TRBJ2-1 | TRBV29-1 | - | TGCAGCGTCGTACCCCGGGACAGGGGTCCTAATGAGCAGTTCTTC | CSVVPRDRGPNEQFF
- | TRBJ2-4 | TRBV29-1 | many | TGCAGCGTTGAAGGAGCTTCGGCCAAAAACATTCAGTACTTC | CSVEGASAKNIQYF
- | TRBJ2-1 | TRBV2 | - | TGTGCCAGCAGTGGCGGGCGCTCGGACAATGAGCAGTTCTTC | CASSGGRSDNEQFF
- | TRBJ1-2 | TRBV27 | few | TGTGCCAGCACCCGACGGGGGTCCCTCAACTATGGCTACACCTTC | CASTRRGSLNYGYTF